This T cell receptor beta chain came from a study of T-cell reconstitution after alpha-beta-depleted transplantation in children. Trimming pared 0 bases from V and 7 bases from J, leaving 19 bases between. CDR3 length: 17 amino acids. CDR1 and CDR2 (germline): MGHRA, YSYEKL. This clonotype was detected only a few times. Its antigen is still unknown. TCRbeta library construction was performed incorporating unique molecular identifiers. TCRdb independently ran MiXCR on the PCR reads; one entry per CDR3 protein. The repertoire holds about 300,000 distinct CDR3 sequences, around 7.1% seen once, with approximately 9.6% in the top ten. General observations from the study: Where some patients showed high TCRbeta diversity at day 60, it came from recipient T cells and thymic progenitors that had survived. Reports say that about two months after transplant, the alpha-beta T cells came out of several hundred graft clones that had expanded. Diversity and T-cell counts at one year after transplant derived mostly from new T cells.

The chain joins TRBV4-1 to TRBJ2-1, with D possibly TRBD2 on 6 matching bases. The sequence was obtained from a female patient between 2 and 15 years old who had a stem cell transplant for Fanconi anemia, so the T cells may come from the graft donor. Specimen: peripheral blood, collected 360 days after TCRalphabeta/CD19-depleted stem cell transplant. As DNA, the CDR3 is TGCGCCAGCAGCCAAGATCACGGGGTCGGGGGTTGGAATGAGCAGTTCTTC. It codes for CASSQDHGVGGWNEQFF.